The rows below give T cell receptor beta chains drawn from one sample of a study of post-analysis software for immune sequencing data. TCRdb re-analysed the PCR reads in MiXCR, keeping a single row per CDR3 protein. The sample gives 380,000 or so distinct CDR3 sequences, approximately 33% of which show up once; 10% to 15% is in the top ten. Input material: blood. The receptors come from a girl aged 10-17 years with multiple sclerosis. Each CDR3 is given with its conserved first and last residue. D genes are given only for firm matches. Some rows have no size entry. The others give once, few or many, or a class for an expanded clone.

J,size,D,V,DNA,CDR3
TRBJ2-7,.,.,TRBV5-1,TGCGCCAGCAGCTTGGAAGGACAGATTTACTACGAGCAGTACTTC,CASSLEGQIYYEQYF
TRBJ1-1,few,.,TRBV5-5,TGTGCCAGCAGCTTGTTGCGTAGAGGAGAGGATGAAGCTTTCTTT,CASSLLRRGEDEAFF
TRBJ2-1,.,.,TRBV5-1,TGCGCCAGCAGCTTGAGGGTTAGCTCCTACAATGAGCAGTTCTTC,CASSLRVSSYNEQFF
TRBJ1-4,few,TRBD1,TRBV18,TGTGCCAGCTCAGAACCGGGACAGTCAAATGAAAAACGGTTTTTT,CASSEPGQSNEKRFF
TRBJ2-7,few,.,TRBV11-2,TGTGCCAGCAGCTATATTCGGGACTCCCTCTACGAGCAGTACTTC,CASSYIRDSLYEQYF
TRBJ2-1,.,.,TRBV20-1,TGCAGTGCTAGAGGGGTAGAGCAGTTCTTC,CSARGVEQFF
TRBJ2-5,.,.,TRBV5-1,TGCGCCAGCAGGCCCCAGGCAGGGTACCAAGAGACCCAGTACTTC,CASRPQAGYQETQYF
TRBJ2-5,.,TRBD2,TRBV7-7,TGTGCTAGCAGCCATAGCGGGGGGGTGGAAGAGACCCAGTACTTC,CASSHSGGVEETQYF
TRBJ2-7,few,.,TRBV20-1,TGCAGTGCCCAGGGGGGGACAGACTACGAGCAGTACTTC,CSAQGGTDYEQYF
TRBJ2-1,once,.,TRBV7-9,TGTGCCAGCAGCCGACGTTCGGAGGCCTCCTACAATGAGCAGTTCTTC,CASSRRSEASYNEQFF
TRBJ1-1,.,.,TRBV29-1,TGCAGCGTTGAAACAGGGTGGGACACTGAAGCTTTCTTT,CSVETGWDTEAFF
TRBJ2-1,few,TRBD2,TRBV5-8,TGTGCCAGCAGCTTCCTAGCGGGGGGGCAGGATGAGCAGTTCTTC,CASSFLAGGQDEQFF
TRBJ2-1,few,.,TRBV29-1,TGCAGCGTTGAATCGCCAGCACCCTACAATGAGCAGTTCTTC,CSVESPAPYNEQFF
TRBJ2-6,.,.,TRBV7-8,TGTGCCAGCATCTCCAAAGGAAGGGGCAGAGAGTCCTCTGGGGCCAACGTCCTGACTTTC,CASISKGRGRESSGANVLTF
TRBJ2-6,few,.,TRBV6-5,TGTGCCAGCAGTACTGACGGGCTCTCTGGGGCCAACGTCCTGACTTTC,CASSTDGLSGANVLTF
TRBJ1-6,.,TRBD1,TRBV27,TGTGCCAGCAGTTTACGTCAGGGGGTAAATTCACCCCTCCACTTT,CASSLRQGVNSPLHF
TRBJ1-2,few,TRBD1,TRBV7-2,TGTGCCAGCAGCCGGGGACAGGGCTACACCTTC,CASSRGQGYTF
TRBJ2-3,.,.,TRBV7-9,TGTGCCAGCAGGCCTCAACGGTATACGCAGTATTTT,CASRPQRYTQYF
TRBJ1-5,once,.,TRBV28,TGTGCCAGCAGTTCAACCCGTCCATGGGGGCGGCCCCAGCATTTT,CASSSTRPWGRPQHF
TRBJ2-3,many,TRBD2,TRBV5-1,TGTGCCAGCAGCCTAGCGGGGGGGCCAGATACGCAGTATTTT,CASSLAGGPDTQYF
TRBJ2-7,.,.,TRBV2,TGTGCCAGCGTTCCGATTCCCCCCTACGAGCAGTACTTC,CASVPIPPYEQYF
TRBJ2-5,many,TRBD1,TRBV4-1,TGCGCCAGCACCCAAGGGATCGGGACAGGGAGTGAGACCCAGTACTTC,CASTQGIGTGSETQYF
TRBJ2-5,.,TRBD2,TRBV5-6,TGTGCCAGCAGACCGGGACTAGCGGAAGAGACCCAGTACTTC,CASRPGLAEETQYF
TRBJ2-5,.,.,TRBV28,TGTGCCAGCAGTTTGCAAGGGACCCAGTACTTC,CASSLQGTQYF
TRBJ1-2,many,TRBD1,TRBV12-3/TRBV12-4,TGTGCCAGCAGTTTGGGGACAGGCTATGGCTACACCTTC,CASSLGTGYGYTF
TRBJ2-2,.,.,TRBV24-1,TGTGCCACCAGTGATTCATCCCTACGAGGGGAGCTGTTTTTT,CATSDSSLRGELFF
TRBJ1-1,.,.,TRBV28,TGTGCCAGCATCCGACCCGGACAGTTTGAAGCTTTCTTT,CASIRPGQFEAFF
TRBJ2-1,.,.,TRBV4-1,TGCGCCAGCAGCCAGCCTCTAGTTATCCTGCGAAGCTCCTACAATGAGCAGTTCTTC,CASSQPLVILRSSYNEQFF
TRBJ1-1,.,TRBD1,TRBV18,TGTGCCAGCTCACGGGGACAGCTGACGAACACTGAAGCTTTCTTT,CASSRGQLTNTEAFF
TRBJ1-2,many,TRBD1,TRBV18,TGTGCCAGCTCACCGGGGACAGGGAAAGGCTACACCTTC,CASSPGTGKGYTF
TRBJ2-7,few,TRBD2,TRBV9,TGTGCCAGCAGCCCCCGAGGAGCGGGGGGCCTCTACGAGCAGTACTTC,CASSPRGAGGLYEQYF
TRBJ2-7,.,.,TRBV10-3,TGTGCCATCAGTGCCTATTCCTACGAGCAGTACTTC,CAISAYSYEQYF